This is a list of T cell receptor beta chains from one sample in a study of cytomegalovirus exposure and HLA in healthy donors. The assay was immunoSEQ multiplex PCR, and TCRdb's table has in-frame clones only and misses some. Among around 190,000 clones, around 77% were seen once, and the ten largest hold 2.9%. Sequences were obtained from PBMCs. Receptors originate from a woman aged 25 to 45 in good health and CMV-seronegative. CDR3s include the opening cysteine and the closing phenylalanine or tryptophan. Fields, in order: V gene, J gene, CDR3 protein.

V gene: TRBV5-3
J gene: TRBJ2-2
CDR3 protein: CARSIRQGQVGTGELFF

V gene: TRBV2
J gene: TRBJ1-3
CDR3 protein: CASSVPSRGNTIYF

V gene: TRBV2
J gene: TRBJ1-3
CDR3 protein: CASRQGPSSGNTIYF

V gene: TRBV5-1
J gene: TRBJ1-1
CDR3 protein: CASSLVGGGNTEAFF

V gene: TRBV4-1
J gene: TRBJ2-3
CDR3 protein: CASSPPERYTDTQYF

V gene: TRBV11-2
J gene: TRBJ2-7
CDR3 protein: CASSHDRASYEQYF

V gene: TRBV5-1
J gene: TRBJ2-5
CDR3 protein: CASSTKTGELETQYF

V gene: TRBV30
J gene: TRBJ1-5
CDR3 protein: CAWSVGGRTSNQPQHF

V gene: TRBV5-4
J gene: TRBJ2-2
CDR3 protein: CASSDPEGSGSTGELFF

V gene: TRBV4-2
J gene: TRBJ2-7
CDR3 protein: CASSQAGTAAYEQYF

V gene: TRBV5-1
J gene: TRBJ1-1
CDR3 protein: CASSTLDTNTEAFF